The TCR beta chain described here comes from a study of shared clonotypes between healthy human individuals. The table came from immunoSEQ multiplex PCR; TCRdb's copy has only in-frame clones and leaves some out. The sample yields over a million clones, 75% to 80% seen once. Germline CDR1 and CDR2: WNHNN and SYGVQD (reference sequence). V was trimmed by 0 bases and J by 8 bases, leaving 11 bases between them. This CDR3 region has 13 residues. Material: memory CD4+ T cells from PBMCs. Subset denoted: CD45RA-negative fraction. This sequence joins TRBV10-1 and TRBJ2-7, with D maybe TRBD1 (5 bases). The origin of this receptor is a young man in good health. Some clones in this sample may be carry-over from other donors' samples. The CDR3 nucleotides read TGCGCCAGCAGTGAGTCTGAAAGGGGAAAGCAGTACTTC. Protein sequence: CASSESERGKQYF.